This section outlines one T cell receptor (beta chain) sequence together with its context. Antigen: not known. A second PCR of about 7 to 12 cycles used a sample-barcoded 5' primer and a J-beta primer mix. TCRdb analysed the 5' RACE reads with MiXCR anew, one entry per CDR3 protein. The sample lists roughly 2 million distinct CDR3 sequences; just under 50% were seen once. This sample was included in a study of blood T cells in healthy people across ages. Study-level results: A strong correlation was seen between TCR beta diversity and naive T cell percentage.

The CDR3 sequence is 15 residues long. V lost 5 bases to trimming and J lost 9 bases; unmatched junction nucleotides: 5. From germline, CDR1 is SGHVS and CDR2 FQNEAQ. Sequencing was performed on blood. The TCR originated in a woman in her forties in good health. The V call is TRBV7-8, the J call TRBJ2-1, with 15 bases that match TRBD2. CDR3 sequence (DNA): TGTGCCAGCAGCCCACCGGGACTAGCGGGGGGTGAGCAGTTCTTC. It is translated as CASSPPGLAGGEQFF.